These T cell receptor beta chains were read from a single sample in a study of CD8 T cells in Susac syndrome. One entry per CDR3 protein, called by TCRdb with MiXCR from the immunoSEQ multiplex PCR reads. The sample holds 150,000 to 200,000 distinct CDR3 sequences; approximately 93% are singletons and the top ten take about 0.1%. Sequencing input: CD4+ T cells from PBMCs. The receptors originated from a human donor in good health. The CDR3 runs from the conserved cysteine through the conserved F or W. Fields, in order: V gene, clone size, J gene, D gene, CDR3 DNA, CDR3 protein. The D gene is left open where the match is weak. Clone size is shown for a subset of rows, as once, few, many or a class of expanded clone.

v_gene: TRBV3-1
abundance: -
j_gene: TRBJ2-4
d_gene: -
CDR3nt: TGTGCCAGCAGCCTGACTCGCCCAGGGAGTTCCCGAGGGCACAAAAACATTCAGTACTTC
CDR3aa: CASSLTRPGSSRGHKNIQYF

v_gene: TRBV27
abundance: once
j_gene: TRBJ1-4
d_gene: TRBD1
CDR3nt: TGTGCCAGCAGTTTAACAGGGGCGAGAAATGAAAAACTGTTTTTT
CDR3aa: CASSLTGARNEKLFF

v_gene: TRBV7-3
abundance: -
j_gene: TRBJ2-3
d_gene: -
CDR3nt: TGTGCCAGCAGCCTTGGCTTGGGGTCAGATACGCAGTATTTT
CDR3aa: CASSLGLGSDTQYF

v_gene: TRBV29-1
abundance: -
j_gene: TRBJ1-1
d_gene: -
CDR3nt: TGCAGCGTTGAACACGCGCAGGGATCTGAAGCTTTCTTT
CDR3aa: CSVEHAQGSEAFF

v_gene: TRBV7-9
abundance: -
j_gene: TRBJ1-1
d_gene: -
CDR3nt: TGTGCCAGCAGCCTAGGGTTCGCTGAAGCTTTCTTT
CDR3aa: CASSLGFAEAFF

v_gene: TRBV28
abundance: -
j_gene: TRBJ2-7
d_gene: TRBD1
CDR3nt: TGTGCCAGCAGTTCCCCCCAGACAGGGGAGAGGTACGAGCAGTACTTC
CDR3aa: CASSSPQTGERYEQYF

v_gene: TRBV29-1
abundance: -
j_gene: TRBJ2-5
d_gene: TRBD2
CDR3nt: TGCAGCGTTGAGGCTAGCGGGGGGGCTCGGGAGACCCAGTACTTC
CDR3aa: CSVEASGGARETQYF

v_gene: TRBV29-1
abundance: -
j_gene: TRBJ2-1
d_gene: -
CDR3nt: TGCAGCGCCGAAGGGCCAAGCTCCTACAATGAGCAGTTCTTC
CDR3aa: CSAEGPSSYNEQFF

v_gene: TRBV3-1
abundance: -
j_gene: TRBJ1-2
d_gene: -
CDR3nt: TGTGCCAGCAGCCAAGCAAGACAGTCCTATGGCTACACCTTC
CDR3aa: CASSQARQSYGYTF

v_gene: TRBV3-1
abundance: -
j_gene: TRBJ1-5
d_gene: -
CDR3nt: TGTGCCAGCAGCCAGGGGGAAGATCAGCCCCAGCATTTT
CDR3aa: CASSQGEDQPQHF

v_gene: TRBV2
abundance: -
j_gene: TRBJ1-2
d_gene: -
CDR3nt: TGTGCCAGCAGTGAAGCAGGGATGGACTATGGCTACACCTTC
CDR3aa: CASSEAGMDYGYTF

v_gene: TRBV15
abundance: -
j_gene: TRBJ1-1
d_gene: -
CDR3nt: TGTGCCACCAGCTCATTCGGGCAGGGGTCTAAGGCCGAAGCTTTCTTT
CDR3aa: CATSSFGQGSKAEAFF

v_gene: TRBV20-1
abundance: -
j_gene: TRBJ2-6
d_gene: -
CDR3nt: TGCAGTGCTAGTAGGGGGAGCTCTGGGGCCAACGTCCTGACTTTC
CDR3aa: CSASRGSSGANVLTF

v_gene: TRBV5-1
abundance: -
j_gene: TRBJ1-1
d_gene: -
CDR3nt: TGCGCCAGCAGAATGGGACTCCCGAACACTGAAGCTTTCTTT
CDR3aa: CASRMGLPNTEAFF

v_gene: TRBV4-1
abundance: -
j_gene: TRBJ1-6
d_gene: -
CDR3nt: TGCGCCAGCAGCCCTGTAGGGGGATCCTCCTATAATTCACCCCTCCACTTT
CDR3aa: CASSPVGGSSYNSPLHF

v_gene: TRBV12-3/TRBV12-4
abundance: -
j_gene: TRBJ2-3
d_gene: -
CDR3nt: TGTGCCAGCAGGTTTGCCATTACAGATACGCAGTATTTT
CDR3aa: CASRFAITDTQYF

v_gene: TRBV12-3/TRBV12-4
abundance: -
j_gene: TRBJ1-1
d_gene: -
CDR3nt: TGTGCCAGCAACCTCGAAGGCACTGAAGCTTTCTTT
CDR3aa: CASNLEGTEAFF

v_gene: TRBV2
abundance: -
j_gene: TRBJ1-5
d_gene: -
CDR3nt: TGTGCCAGCAGTGTTGGTAGGGGCAATCAGCCCCAGCATTTT
CDR3aa: CASSVGRGNQPQHF

v_gene: TRBV20-1
abundance: -
j_gene: TRBJ1-6
d_gene: -
CDR3nt: TGCAGTGCTAGAGATGGGAGCTCCTATAATTCACCCCTCCACTTT
CDR3aa: CSARDGSSYNSPLHF

v_gene: TRBV9
abundance: -
j_gene: TRBJ2-3
d_gene: TRBD2
CDR3nt: TGTGCCAGCAGCGTAGCGCCCCAGCGGGGGGGCGGCACAGATACGCAGTATTTT
CDR3aa: CASSVAPQRGGGTDTQYF